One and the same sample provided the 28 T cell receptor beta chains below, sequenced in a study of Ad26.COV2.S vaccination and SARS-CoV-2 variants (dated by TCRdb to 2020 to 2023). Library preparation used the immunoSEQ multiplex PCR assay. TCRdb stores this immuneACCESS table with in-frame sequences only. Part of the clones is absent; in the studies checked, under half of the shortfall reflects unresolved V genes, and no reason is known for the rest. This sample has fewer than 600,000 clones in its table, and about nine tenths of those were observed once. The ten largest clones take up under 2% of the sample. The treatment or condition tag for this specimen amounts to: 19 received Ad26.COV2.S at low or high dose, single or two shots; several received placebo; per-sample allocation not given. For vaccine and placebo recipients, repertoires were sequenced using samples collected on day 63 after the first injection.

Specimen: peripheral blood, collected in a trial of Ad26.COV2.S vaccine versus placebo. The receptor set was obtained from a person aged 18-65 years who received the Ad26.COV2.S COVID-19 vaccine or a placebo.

The CDR3 here is CASSPPSGKETQYF. The CDR3, as DNA: TGCGCCAGCAGCCCGCCTTCGGGGAAAGAGACCCAGTACTTC. This chain connects TRBV4-1 to TRBJ2-5; possibly TRBD2 for D (5 bases). Trimming took off 4 bases at V and 3 bases at J, with 12 bases between the two ends. Germline-derived CDR1 and CDR2 are MGHRA and YSYEKL. This CDR3 spans 14 amino acids.

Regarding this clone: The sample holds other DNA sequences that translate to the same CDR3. CDR3 residues: CASSPGFNYGYTF. The CDR3 DNA reads as TGTGCCAGCAGCCCCGGTTTTAACTATGGCTACACCTTC. This chain uses TRBV28 with TRBJ1-2; unclear D gene. Germline CDR1 reads MDHEN; CDR2 reads SYDVKM. The V end lost 6 bases, the J end lost 1 base, and 9 bases lay between the germline ends. The CDR3 is made up of 13 amino acids.

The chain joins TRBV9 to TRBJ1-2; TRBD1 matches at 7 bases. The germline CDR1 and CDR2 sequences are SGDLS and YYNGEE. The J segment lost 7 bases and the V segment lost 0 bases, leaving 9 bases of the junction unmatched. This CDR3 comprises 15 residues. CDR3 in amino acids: CASSVGPQGEGGYTF. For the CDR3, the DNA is TGTGCCAGCAGCGTAGGCCCCCAGGGGGAGGGTGGCTACACCTTC.

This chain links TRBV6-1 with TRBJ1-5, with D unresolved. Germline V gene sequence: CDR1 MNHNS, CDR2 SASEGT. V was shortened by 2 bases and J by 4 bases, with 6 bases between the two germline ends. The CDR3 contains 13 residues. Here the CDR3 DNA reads TGTGCCAGCAGTGAAAAAGCAAATCAGCCCCAGCATTTT. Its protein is CASSEKANQPQHF.

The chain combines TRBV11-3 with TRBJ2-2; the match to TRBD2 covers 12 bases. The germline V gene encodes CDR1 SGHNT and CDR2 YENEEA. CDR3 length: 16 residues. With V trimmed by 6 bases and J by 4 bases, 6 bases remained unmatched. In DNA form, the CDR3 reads TGTGCCAGCAGTTCTCGGGGACTAGCGGGCACCGGGGAGCTGTTTTTT. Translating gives CASSSRGLAGTGELFF.

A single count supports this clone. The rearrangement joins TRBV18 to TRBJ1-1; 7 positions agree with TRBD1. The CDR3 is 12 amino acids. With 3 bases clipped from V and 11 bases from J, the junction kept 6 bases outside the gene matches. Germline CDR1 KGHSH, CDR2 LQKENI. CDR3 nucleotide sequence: TGTGCCAGCTCACCGAGGCAGGGGGAGGCTTTCTTT. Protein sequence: CASSPRQGEAFF.

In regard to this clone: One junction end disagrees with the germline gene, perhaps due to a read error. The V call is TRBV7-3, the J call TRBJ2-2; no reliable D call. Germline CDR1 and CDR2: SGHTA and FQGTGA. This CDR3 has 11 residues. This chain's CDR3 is CASSLTGELFF. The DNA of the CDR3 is TGTGCCAGCAGCCTAACAGGGGAGCTGTTTTTT.

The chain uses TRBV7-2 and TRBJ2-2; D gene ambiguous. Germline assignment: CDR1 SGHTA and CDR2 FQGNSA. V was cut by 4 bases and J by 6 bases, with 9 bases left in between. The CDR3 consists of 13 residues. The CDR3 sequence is CASSWSVPGELFF. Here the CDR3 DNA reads TGTGCCAGCAGCTGGTCCGTTCCCGGGGAGCTGTTTTTT.

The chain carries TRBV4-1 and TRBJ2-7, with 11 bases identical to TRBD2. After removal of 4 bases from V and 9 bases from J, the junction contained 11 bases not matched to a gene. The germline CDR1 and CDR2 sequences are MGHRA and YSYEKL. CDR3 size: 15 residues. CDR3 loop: CASSREGLAGGGQYF. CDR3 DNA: TGCGCCAGCAGCCGGGAGGGGCTAGCGGGAGGCGGGCAGTACTTC.

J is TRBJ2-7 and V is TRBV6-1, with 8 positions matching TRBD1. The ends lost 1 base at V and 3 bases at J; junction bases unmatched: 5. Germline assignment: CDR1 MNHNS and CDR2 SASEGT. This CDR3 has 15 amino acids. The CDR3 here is CASSEGSGGYYEQYF. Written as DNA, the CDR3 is TGTGCCAGCAGTGAAGGGTCAGGGGGCTACTACGAGCAGTACTTC.

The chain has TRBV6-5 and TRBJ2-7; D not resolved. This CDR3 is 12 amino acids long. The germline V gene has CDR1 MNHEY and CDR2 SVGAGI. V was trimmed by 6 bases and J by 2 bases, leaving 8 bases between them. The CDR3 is CASSRDTYEQYF. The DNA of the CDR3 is TGTGCCAGCAGCCGAGACACCTACGAGCAGTACTTC.

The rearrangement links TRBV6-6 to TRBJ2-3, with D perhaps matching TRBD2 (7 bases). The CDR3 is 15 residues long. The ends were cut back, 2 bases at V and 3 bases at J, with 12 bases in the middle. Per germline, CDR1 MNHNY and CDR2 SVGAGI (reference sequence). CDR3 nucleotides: TGTGCCAGCAGTTACGAGGGAGGGGGGACAGATACGCAGTATTTT. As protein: CASSYEGGGTDTQYF.

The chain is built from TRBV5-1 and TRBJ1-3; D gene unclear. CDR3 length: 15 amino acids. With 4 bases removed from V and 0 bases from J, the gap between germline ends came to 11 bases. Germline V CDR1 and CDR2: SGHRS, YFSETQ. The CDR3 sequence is CASSPQPPSGNTIYF. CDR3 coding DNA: TGCGCCAGCAGCCCCCAGCCCCCCTCTGGAAACACCATATATTTT.

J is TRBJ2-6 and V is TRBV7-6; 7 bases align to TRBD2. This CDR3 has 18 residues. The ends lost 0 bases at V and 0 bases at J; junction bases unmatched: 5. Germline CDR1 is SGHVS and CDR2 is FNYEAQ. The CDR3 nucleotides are TGTGCCAGCAGCTTAGCTTGGCGGGAGACCTCTGGGGCCAACGTCCTGACTTTC. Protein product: CASSLAWRETSGANVLTF.

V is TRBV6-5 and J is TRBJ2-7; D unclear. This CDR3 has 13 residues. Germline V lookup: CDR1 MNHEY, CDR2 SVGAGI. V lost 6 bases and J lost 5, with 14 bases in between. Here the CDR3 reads CASRPGSPNEQYF. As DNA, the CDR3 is TGTGCCAGCAGACCGGGTTCGCCAAACGAGCAGTACTTC.

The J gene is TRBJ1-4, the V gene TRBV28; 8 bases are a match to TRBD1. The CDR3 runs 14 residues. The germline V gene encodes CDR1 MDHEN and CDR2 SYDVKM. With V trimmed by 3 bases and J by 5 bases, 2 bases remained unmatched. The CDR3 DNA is TGTGCCAGCAGTTTGCAGGGGGCGAATGAAAAACTGTTTTTT. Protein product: CASSLQGANEKLFF.

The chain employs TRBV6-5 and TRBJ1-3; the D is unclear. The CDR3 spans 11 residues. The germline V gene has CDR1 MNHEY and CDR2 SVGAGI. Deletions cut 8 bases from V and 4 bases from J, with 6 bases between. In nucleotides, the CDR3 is TGTGCCAGCCAGTCCGGAAACACCATATATTTT. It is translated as CASQSGNTIYF.

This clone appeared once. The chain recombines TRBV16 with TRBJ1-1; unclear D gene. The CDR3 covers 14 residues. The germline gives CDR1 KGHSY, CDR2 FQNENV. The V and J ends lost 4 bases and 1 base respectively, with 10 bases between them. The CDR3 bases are TGTGCCAGCAGCCCCCGCCAGTCGAACACTGAAGCTTTCTTT. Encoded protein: CASSPRQSNTEAFF. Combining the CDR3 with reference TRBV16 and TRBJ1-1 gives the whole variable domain GEEVAQTPKHLVRGEGQKAKLYCAPIKGHSYVFWYQQVLKNEFKFLISFQNENVFDETGMPKERFSAKCLPNSPCSLEIQATKLEDSAVYFCASSPRQSNTEAFFGQGTRLTVV.

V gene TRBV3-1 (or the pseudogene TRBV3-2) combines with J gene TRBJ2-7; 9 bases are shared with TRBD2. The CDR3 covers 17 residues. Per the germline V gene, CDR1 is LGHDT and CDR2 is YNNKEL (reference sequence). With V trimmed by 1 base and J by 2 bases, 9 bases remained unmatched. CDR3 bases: TGTGCCAGCAGCCAAGTTCTAGCGGGGATGGGGACCTACGAGCAGTACTTC. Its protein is CASSQVLAGMGTYEQYF.

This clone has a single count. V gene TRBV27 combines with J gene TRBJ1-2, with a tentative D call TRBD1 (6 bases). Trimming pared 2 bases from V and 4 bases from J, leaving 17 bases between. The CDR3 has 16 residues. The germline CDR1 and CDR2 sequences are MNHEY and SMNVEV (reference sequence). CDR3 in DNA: TGTGCCAGCAGTTTAATTTTCCCGGGGGGGGCCTATGGCTACACCTTC. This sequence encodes CASSLIFPGGAYGYTF.

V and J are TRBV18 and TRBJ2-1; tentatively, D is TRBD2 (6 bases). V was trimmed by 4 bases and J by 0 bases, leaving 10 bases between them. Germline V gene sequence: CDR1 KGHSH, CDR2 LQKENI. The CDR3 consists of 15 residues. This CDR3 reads CASSRAGPSYNEQFF. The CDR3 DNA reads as TGTGCCAGCTCACGGGCGGGGCCCTCCTACAATGAGCAGTTCTTC.

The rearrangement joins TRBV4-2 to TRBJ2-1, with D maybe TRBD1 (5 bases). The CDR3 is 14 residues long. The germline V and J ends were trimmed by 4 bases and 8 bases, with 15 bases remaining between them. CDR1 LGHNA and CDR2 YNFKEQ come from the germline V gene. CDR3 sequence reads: CASSRSPGPDEQFF. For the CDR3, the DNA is TGTGCCAGCAGCCGTAGCCCAGGGCCCGATGAGCAGTTCTTC.

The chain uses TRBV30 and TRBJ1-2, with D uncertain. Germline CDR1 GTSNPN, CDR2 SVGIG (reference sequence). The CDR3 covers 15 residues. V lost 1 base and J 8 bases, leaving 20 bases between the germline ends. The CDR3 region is CAWSGSFQADGGYTF. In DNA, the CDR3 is TGTGCCTGGAGTGGGTCGTTCCAGGCAGACGGGGGCTACACCTTC.

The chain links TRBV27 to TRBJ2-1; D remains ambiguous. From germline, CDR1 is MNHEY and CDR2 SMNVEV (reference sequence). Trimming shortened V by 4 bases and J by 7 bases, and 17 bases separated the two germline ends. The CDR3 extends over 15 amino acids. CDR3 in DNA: TGTGCCAGCAGTTCCCCGACCGGGCCCCCGAATGAGCAGTTCTTC. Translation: CASSSPTGPPNEQFF.

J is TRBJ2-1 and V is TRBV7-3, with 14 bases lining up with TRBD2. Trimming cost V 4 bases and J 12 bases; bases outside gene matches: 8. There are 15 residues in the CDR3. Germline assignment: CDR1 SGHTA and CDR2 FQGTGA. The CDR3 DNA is TGTGCCAGCAGCTCGGGGACTAGCGGGAGCGGACGGCAGTTCTTC. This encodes CASSSGTSGSGRQFF. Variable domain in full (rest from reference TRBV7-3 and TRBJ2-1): GAGVSQTPSNKVTEKGKYVELRCDPISGHTALYWYRQSLGQGPEFLIYFQGTGAADDSGLPNDRFFAVRPEGSVSTLKIQRTERGDSAVYLCASSSGTSGSGRQFFGPGTRLTVL.

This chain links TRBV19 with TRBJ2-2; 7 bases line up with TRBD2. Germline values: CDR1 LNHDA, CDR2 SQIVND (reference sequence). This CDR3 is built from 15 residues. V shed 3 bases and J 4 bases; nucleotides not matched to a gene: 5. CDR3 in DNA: TGTGCCAGTAGTATTTCGGGGGGACCCACCGGGGAGCTGTTTTTT. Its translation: CASSISGGPTGELFF. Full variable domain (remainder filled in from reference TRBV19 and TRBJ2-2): DGGITQSPKYLFRKEGQNVTLSCEQNLNHDAMYWYRQDPGQGLRLIYYSQIVNDFQKGDIAEGYSVSREKKESFPLTVTSAQKNPTAFYLCASSISGGPTGELFFGEGSRLTVL.

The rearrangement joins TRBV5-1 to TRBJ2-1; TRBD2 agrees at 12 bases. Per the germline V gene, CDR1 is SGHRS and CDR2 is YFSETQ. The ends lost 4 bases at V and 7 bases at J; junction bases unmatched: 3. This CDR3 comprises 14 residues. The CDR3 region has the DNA TGCGCCAGCAGCGACGGACTAGCGGGGAATGAGCAGTTCTTC. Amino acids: CASSDGLAGNEQFF. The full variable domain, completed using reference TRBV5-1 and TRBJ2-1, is KAGVTQTPRYLIKTRGQQVTLSCSPISGHRSVSWYQQTPGQGLQFLFEYFSETQRNKGNFPGRFSGRQFSNSRSEMNVSTLELGDSALYLCASSDGLAGNEQFFGPGTRLTVL.

In DNA form, the CDR3 reads TGTGCCTGGAGTGCGGGCTCCAGCCTAAATCAGCCCCAGCATTTT. Translated, it gives CAWSAGSSLNQPQHF. The chain carries TRBV30 and TRBJ1-5, with D hard to call. Germline CDR1 is GTSNPN and CDR2 is SVGIG (reference sequence). The CDR3 spans 15 residues. V was pared by 1 base and J by 4 bases, with 14 bases between.